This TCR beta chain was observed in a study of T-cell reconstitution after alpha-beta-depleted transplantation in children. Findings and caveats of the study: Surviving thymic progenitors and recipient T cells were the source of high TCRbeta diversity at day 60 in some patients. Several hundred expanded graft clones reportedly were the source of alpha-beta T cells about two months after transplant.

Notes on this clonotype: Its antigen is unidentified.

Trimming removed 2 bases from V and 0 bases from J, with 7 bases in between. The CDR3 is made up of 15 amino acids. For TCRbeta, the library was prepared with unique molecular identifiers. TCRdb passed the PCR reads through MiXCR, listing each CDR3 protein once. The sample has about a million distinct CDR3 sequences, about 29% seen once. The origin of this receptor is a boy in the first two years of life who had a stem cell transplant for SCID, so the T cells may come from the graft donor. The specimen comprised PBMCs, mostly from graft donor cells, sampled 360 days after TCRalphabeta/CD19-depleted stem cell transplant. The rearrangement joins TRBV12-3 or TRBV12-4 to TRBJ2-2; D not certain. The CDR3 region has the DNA TGTGCCAGCAGTTTAAGAGAAACGAACACCGGGGAGCTGTTTTTT. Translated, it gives CASSLRETNTGELFF.